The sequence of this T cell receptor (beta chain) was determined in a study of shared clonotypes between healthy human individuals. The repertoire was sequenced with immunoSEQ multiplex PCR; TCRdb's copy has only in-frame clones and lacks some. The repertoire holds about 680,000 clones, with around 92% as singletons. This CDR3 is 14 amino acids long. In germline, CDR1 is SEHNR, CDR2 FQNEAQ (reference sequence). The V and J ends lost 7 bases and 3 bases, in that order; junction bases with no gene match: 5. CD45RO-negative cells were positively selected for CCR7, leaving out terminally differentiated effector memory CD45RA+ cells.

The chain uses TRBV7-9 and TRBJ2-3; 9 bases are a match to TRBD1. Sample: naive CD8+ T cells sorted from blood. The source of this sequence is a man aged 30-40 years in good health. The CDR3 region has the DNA TGTGCCAGCATCTCTGGACAGGGGACAGATACGCAGTATTTT. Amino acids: CASISGQGTDTQYF.